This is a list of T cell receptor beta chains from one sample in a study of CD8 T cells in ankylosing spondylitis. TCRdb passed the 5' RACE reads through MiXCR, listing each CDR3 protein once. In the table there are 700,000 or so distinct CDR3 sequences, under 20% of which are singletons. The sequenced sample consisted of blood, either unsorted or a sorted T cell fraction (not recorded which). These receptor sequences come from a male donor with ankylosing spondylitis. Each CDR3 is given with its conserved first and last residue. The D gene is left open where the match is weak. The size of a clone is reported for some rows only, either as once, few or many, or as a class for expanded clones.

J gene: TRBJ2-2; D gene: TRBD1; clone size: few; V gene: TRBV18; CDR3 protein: CASSPPGGSGELFF; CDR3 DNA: TGTGCCAGCTCACCCCCAGGGGGAAGCGGGGAGCTGTTTTTT
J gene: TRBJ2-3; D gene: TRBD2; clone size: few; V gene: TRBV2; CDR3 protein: CASSETASGGFGDTQYF; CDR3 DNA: TGTGCCAGCAGTGAAACGGCTAGCGGGGGGTTCGGGGATACGCAGTATTTT
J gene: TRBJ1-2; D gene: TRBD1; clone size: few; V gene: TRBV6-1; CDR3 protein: CASSDPRGLNYGYTF; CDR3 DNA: TGTGCCAGCAGTGACCCTAGGGGGCTTAACTATGGCTACACCTTC
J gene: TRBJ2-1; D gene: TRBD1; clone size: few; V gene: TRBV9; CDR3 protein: CASSASSGGNEQFF; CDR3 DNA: TGTGCCAGCAGCGCCAGCTCAGGGGGCAATGAGCAGTTCTTC
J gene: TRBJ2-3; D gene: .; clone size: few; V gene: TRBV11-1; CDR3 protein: CASSFKPGPLADTQYF; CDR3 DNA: TGTGCCAGCAGCTTTAAGCCAGGGCCTCTTGCAGATACGCAGTATTTT
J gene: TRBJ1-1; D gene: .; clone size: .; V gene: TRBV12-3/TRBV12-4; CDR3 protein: CASRLTGREAFF; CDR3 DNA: TGTGCCAGCAGACTCACAGGGCGGGAAGCTTTCTTT
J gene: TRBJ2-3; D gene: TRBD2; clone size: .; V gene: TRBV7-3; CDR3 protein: CASSYGTSVADTQYF; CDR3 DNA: TGTGCCAGCAGCTACGGGACTAGCGTGGCAGATACGCAGTATTTT
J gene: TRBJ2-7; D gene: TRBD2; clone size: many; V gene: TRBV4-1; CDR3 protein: CASSQDLLAGHIYEQYF; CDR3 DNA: TGCGCCAGCAGCCAAGATTTACTAGCGGGGCACATCTACGAGCAGTACTTC
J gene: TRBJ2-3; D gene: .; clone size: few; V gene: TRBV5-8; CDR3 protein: CASSLVVHSTDTQYF; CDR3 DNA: TGTGCCAGCAGCTTGGTGGTACATAGCACAGATACGCAGTATTTT
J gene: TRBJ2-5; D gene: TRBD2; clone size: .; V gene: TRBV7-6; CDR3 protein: CASSLGRAGGSETQYF; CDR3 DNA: TGTGCCAGCAGCTTGGGTCGAGCGGGGGGTTCGGAGACCCAGTACTTC
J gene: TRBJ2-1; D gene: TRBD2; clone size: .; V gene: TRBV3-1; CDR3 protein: CASSQGTIGGAPGGYNEQFF; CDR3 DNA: TGTGCCAGCAGCCAAGGCACTATCGGGGGGGCTCCGGGGGGGTACAATGAGCAGTTCTTC
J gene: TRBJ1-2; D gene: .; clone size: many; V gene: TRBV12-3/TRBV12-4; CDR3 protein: CASSHRDTYYGYTF; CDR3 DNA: TGTGCCAGCAGTCACCGGGACACCTACTATGGCTACACCTTC
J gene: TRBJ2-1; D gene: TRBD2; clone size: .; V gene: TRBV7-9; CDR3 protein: CASSSIAGAGNEQFF; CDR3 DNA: TGTGCCAGCAGCTCAATAGCGGGGGCGGGTAATGAGCAGTTCTTC
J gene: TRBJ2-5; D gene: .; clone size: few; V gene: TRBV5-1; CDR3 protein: CASSSTPRATQETQYF; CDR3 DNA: TGCGCCAGCAGCTCGACACCCCGGGCTACACAAGAGACCCAGTACTTC
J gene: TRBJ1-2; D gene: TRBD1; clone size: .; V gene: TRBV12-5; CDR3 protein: CASGPGQGADGYTF; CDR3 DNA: TGTGCTAGTGGGCCGGGACAGGGGGCGGATGGCTACACCTTC
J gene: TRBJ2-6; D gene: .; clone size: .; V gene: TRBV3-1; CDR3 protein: CASSLSTTSIWANVLTF; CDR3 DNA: TGTGCCAGCAGCCTAAGTACCACATCCATCTGGGCCAACGTCCTGACTTTC
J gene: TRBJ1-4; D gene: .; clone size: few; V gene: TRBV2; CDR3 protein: CASAPYPRRPNEKLFF; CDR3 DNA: TGTGCCAGCGCCCCCTACCCGAGGAGGCCTAATGAAAAACTGTTTTTT
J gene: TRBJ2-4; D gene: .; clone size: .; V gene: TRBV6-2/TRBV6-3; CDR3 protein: CASSYWAGLGAKNIQYF; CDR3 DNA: TGTGCCAGCAGTTACTGGGCGGGGCTTGGGGCCAAAAACATTCAGTACTTC
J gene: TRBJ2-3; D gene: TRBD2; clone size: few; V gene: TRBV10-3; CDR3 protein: CAISLGTSGGTDTQYF; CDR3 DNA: TGTGCCATCAGCCTGGGGACTAGCGGGGGCACAGATACGCAGTATTTT
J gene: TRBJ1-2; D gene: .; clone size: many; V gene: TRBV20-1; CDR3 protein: CSARDWTAYGYTF; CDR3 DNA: TGCAGTGCTAGAGATTGGACTGCATACGGCTACACCTTC
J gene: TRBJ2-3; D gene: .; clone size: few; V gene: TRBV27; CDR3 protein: CASSPLANLGTDTQYF; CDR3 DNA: TGTGCCAGCAGTCCCCTAGCCAACCTCGGCACAGATACGCAGTATTTT
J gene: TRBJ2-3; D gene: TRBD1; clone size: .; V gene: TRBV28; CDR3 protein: CASSFSGTGQDTQYF; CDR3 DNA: TGTGCCAGCAGTTTTTCCGGGACAGGGCAAGATACGCAGTATTTT
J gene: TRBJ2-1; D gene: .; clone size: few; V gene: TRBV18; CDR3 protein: CASSPLTGSEQFF; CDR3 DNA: TGTGCCAGCTCACCACTAACTGGAAGTGAGCAGTTCTTC
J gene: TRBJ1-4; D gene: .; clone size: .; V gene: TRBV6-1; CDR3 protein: CASTTQRSATNEKLFF; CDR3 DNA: TGTGCCAGCACCACCCAAAGGAGTGCAACTAATGAAAAACTGTTTTTT